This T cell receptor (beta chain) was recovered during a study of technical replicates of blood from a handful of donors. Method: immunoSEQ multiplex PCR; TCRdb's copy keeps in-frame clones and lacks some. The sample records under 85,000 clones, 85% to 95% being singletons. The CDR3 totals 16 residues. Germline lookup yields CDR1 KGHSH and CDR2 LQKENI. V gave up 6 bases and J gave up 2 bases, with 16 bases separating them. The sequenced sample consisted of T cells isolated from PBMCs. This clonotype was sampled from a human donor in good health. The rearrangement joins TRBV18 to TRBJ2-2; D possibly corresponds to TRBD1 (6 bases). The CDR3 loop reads CASSRTQGVNTGELFF. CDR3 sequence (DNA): TGTGCCAGCTCGCGGACACAGGGCGTAAACACCGGGGAGCTGTTTTTT.